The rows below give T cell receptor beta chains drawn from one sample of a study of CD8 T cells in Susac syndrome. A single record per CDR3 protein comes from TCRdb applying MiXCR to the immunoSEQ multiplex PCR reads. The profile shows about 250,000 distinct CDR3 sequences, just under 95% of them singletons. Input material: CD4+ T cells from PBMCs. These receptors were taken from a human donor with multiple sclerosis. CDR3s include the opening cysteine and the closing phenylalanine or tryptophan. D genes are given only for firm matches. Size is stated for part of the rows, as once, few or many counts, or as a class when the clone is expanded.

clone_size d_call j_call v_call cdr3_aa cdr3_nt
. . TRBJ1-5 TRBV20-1 CSAPPGPNQPQHF TGCAGTGCTCCCCCGGGCCCCAATCAGCCCCAGCATTTT
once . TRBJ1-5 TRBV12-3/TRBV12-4 CASSSGDQPQHF TGTGCCAGCAGTTCAGGGGATCAGCCCCAGCATTTT
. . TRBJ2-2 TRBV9 CASSPTVENTGELFF TGTGCCAGCAGCCCTACAGTAGAGAACACCGGGGAGCTGTTTTTT
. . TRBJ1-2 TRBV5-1 CASSREGPIPANYGYTF TGCGCCAGCAGCCGGGAAGGACCGATCCCTGCTAACTATGGCTACACCTTC
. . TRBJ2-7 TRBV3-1 CASSQREGVKYEQYF TGTGCCAGCAGCCAAAGGGAGGGGGTTAAATACGAGCAGTACTTC
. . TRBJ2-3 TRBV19 CASRPGPSTDTQYF TGTGCCAGTAGGCCGGGACCGAGCACAGATACGCAGTATTTT
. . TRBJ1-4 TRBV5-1 CASSSTSATNEKLFF TGCGCCAGCAGCTCGACGAGTGCAACTAATGAAAAACTGTTTTTT
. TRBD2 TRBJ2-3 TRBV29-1 CSVIEASGGTDTQYF TGCAGCGTCATTGAGGCTAGCGGGGGAACAGATACGCAGTATTTT
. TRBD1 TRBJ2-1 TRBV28 CASSLIGTGRNEQFF TGTGCCAGCAGTTTAATAGGGACAGGGCGTAATGAGCAGTTCTTC
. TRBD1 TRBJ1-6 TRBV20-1 CSARVPGQGDSPLHF TGCAGTGCTAGAGTCCCGGGACAGGGTGACTCACCCCTCCACTTT
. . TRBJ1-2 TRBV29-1 CSADVGQNYGYTF TGCAGCGCCGACGTTGGACAAAACTATGGCTACACCTTC
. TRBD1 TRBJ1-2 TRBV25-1 CASSERYLTGSRGYTF TGTGCCAGCAGTGAACGGTATTTGACAGGGTCTCGTGGCTACACCTTC
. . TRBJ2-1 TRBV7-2 CASSLRANLNNEQFF TGTGCCAGCAGCTTACGTGCCAATCTTAACAATGAGCAGTTCTTC
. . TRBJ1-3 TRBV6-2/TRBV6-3 CASSYRASGNTIYF TGTGCCAGCAGTTACAGGGCCTCTGGAAACACCATATATTTT
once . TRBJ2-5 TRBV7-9 CASGAPGVQETQYF TGTGCCAGCGGAGCCCCGGGGGTTCAAGAGACCCAGTACTTC
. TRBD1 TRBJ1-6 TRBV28 CASSGTGTNSPLHF TGTGCCAGCAGTGGGACAGGAACAAATTCACCCCTCCACTTT
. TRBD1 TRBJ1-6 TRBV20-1 CSATQTGLSSYNSPLHF TGCAGTGCAACCCAGACAGGGTTGAGCTCCTATAATTCACCCCTCCACTTT
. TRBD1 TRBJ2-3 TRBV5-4 CASSLPEGQGASKYF TGTGCCAGCAGCTTACCGGAAGGACAGGGGGCCAGCAAGTATTTT
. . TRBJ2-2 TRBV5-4 CASTVRNTGELFF TGTGCCAGCACCGTTCGGAACACCGGGGAGCTGTTTTTT
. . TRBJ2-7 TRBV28 CAEKAAGDSYEQYF TGTGCCGAGAAGGCGGCAGGGGATTCCTACGAGCAGTACTTC
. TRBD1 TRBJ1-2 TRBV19 CASSISAGQNYGYTF TGTGCCAGTAGTATATCAGCGGGACAGAACTATGGCTACACCTTC
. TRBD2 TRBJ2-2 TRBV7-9 CASRLAGGLGGELFF TGTGCGAGCCGACTAGCGGGAGGGCTCGGCGGGGAGCTGTTTTTT
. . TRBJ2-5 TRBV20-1 CSARVGLQETQYF TGCAGTGCTAGGGTGGGACTTCAAGAGACCCAGTACTTC
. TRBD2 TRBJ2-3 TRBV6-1 CASTLGLAGGYTDTQYF TGTGCCAGCACCCTGGGGTTAGCGGGGGGGTACACAGATACGCAGTATTTT
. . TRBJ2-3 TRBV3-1 CASSQDKRVYGDTQYF TGTGCCAGCAGCCAAGACAAGCGGGTCTACGGGGATACGCAGTATTTT
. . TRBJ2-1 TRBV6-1 CASWAPRQGTSDEQFF TGTGCCAGCTGGGCCCCCAGACAGGGAACTAGCGATGAGCAGTTCTTC
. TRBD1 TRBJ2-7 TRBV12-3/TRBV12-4 CASRPPGTGIIEQYF TGTGCCAGCAGGCCTCCCGGGACAGGGATAATAGAGCAGTACTTC
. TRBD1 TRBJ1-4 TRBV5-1 CASSSDRGGNEKLFF TGCGCCAGCAGCTCGGACAGGGGGGGTAATGAAAAACTGTTTTTT
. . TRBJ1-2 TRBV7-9 CASSLAGRGNDGYTF TGTGCCAGCAGCTTAGCGGGCCGAGGAAACGATGGCTACACCTTC
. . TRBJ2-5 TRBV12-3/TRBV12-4 CASSLMAGKSETQYF TGTGCCAGCAGTTTAATGGCGGGAAAATCAGAGACCCAGTACTTC
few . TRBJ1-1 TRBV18 CASSLGTENTEAFF TGTGCCAGCTCACTCGGGACGGAGAACACTGAAGCTTTCTTT
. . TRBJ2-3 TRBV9 CASSVEGSTDTQYF TGTGCCAGCAGCGTAGAAGGCTCCACAGATACGCAGTATTTT
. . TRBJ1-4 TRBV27 CASSPPVWAIGEKLFF TGTGCCAGCAGCCCCCCCGTCTGGGCGATCGGTGAAAAACTGTTTTTT
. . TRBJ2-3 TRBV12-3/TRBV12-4 CASSLAGLEATQYF TGTGCCAGCAGTTTAGCTGGATTAGAGGCTACGCAGTATTTT
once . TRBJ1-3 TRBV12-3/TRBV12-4 CASSFQHSGNTIYF TGTGCCAGCAGTTTCCAGCACTCTGGAAACACCATATATTTT
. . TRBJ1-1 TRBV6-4 CASSEGPPNTEAFF TGTGCCAGCAGTGAAGGGCCGCCGAACACTGAAGCTTTCTTT
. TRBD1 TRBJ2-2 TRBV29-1 CSARTGGRTGELFF TGCAGCGCCCGGACAGGGGGCCGGACCGGGGAGCTGTTTTTT
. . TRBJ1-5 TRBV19 CASSIDGGRNQPQHF TGTGCCAGTAGTATAGACGGCGGGAGAAATCAGCCCCAGCATTTT
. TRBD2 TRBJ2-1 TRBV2 CASRGLALYYNEQFF TGTGCCAGCAGGGGACTAGCGCTGTACTACAATGAGCAGTTCTTC
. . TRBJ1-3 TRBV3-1 CASSQDSTDSGNTIYF TGTGCCAGCAGCCAAGACTCCACAGACTCTGGAAACACCATATATTTT
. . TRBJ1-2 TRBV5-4 CASSPRQDRLYGYTF TGTGCCAGCAGCCCTCGACAGGACCGACTCTATGGCTACACCTTC
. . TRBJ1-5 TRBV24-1 CATSDRTDQPQHF TGTGCCACCAGTGATCGGACAGATCAGCCCCAGCATTTT
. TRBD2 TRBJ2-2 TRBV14 CASSPKLTGGSNTGELFF TGTGCCAGCAGTCCCAAGCTAACGGGGGGGTCGAACACCGGGGAGCTGTTTTTT
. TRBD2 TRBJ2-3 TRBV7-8 CASRTSGDTDTQYF TGTGCCAGCAGGACTAGCGGGGACACAGATACGCAGTATTTT
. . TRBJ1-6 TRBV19 CASSTGLENSPLHF TGTGCCAGTAGTACGGGACTCGAGAATTCACCCCTCCACTTT
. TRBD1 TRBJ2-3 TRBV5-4 CASTYRDRGGDTQYF TGTGCCAGCACCTACAGGGACAGGGGGGGAGATACGCAGTATTTT
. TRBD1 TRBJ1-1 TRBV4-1 CASSQRGQVNTEAFF TGCGCCAGCAGCCAGAGAGGACAGGTGAACACTGAAGCTTTCTTT
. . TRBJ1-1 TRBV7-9 CASSLAHGGTEAFF TGTGCCAGCAGCTTAGCCCACGGGGGCACTGAAGCTTTCTTT
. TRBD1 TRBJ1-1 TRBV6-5 CASRAGGSATEAFF TGTGCCAGCAGGGCAGGGGGAAGCGCCACTGAAGCTTTCTTT
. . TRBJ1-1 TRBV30 CASLGGRGTEAFF TGTGCCTCATTGGGGGGACGGGGCACTGAAGCTTTCTTT
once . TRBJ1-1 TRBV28 CASTGGLNTEAFF TGTGCCAGCACGGGAGGCCTGAACACTGAAGCTTTCTTT
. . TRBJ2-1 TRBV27 CASSTNNEQFF TGTGCCAGCAGTACTAACAATGAGCAGTTCTTC
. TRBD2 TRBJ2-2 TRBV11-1 CASSLAQHRLAGTNTGELFF TGTGCCAGCAGCTTAGCCCAACACCGACTAGCGGGGACGAACACCGGGGAGCTGTTTTTT
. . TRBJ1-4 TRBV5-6 CASSLMDSKWNEKLFF TGTGCCAGCAGCTTGATGGACAGCAAATGGAATGAAAAACTGTTTTTT
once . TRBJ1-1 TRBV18 CASSSLGAVPLNTEAFF TGTGCCAGCTCCTCCCTAGGGGCCGTCCCGCTGAACACTGAAGCTTTCTTT
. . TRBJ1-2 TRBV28 CASRNQENYGYTF TGTGCCAGCAGAAACCAGGAAAACTATGGCTACACCTTC
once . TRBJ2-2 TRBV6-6 CASSSSLNTGELFF TGTGCCAGCAGTTCCTCACTAAACACCGGGGAGCTGTTTTTT
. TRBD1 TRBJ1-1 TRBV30 CAWSPFYLRDRRPPEAFF TGTGCCTGGAGTCCCTTTTACTTGCGGGACAGGCGACCCCCTGAAGCTTTCTTT
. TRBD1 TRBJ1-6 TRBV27 CASSLFYPGQENSPLHF TGTGCCAGCAGTTTATTCTACCCAGGACAGGAAAATTCACCCCTCCACTTT
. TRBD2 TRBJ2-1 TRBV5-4 CASSRGGPSSYNEQFF TGTGCCAGCTCACGGGGGGGTCCGAGCTCCTACAATGAGCAGTTCTTC